Listed here are 3 T cell receptor beta chains from one sample, sequenced in a study of T cell changes during pregnancy in multiple sclerosis. Profiled with immunoSEQ multiplex PCR; TCRdb holds only in-frame clones, not every one. This table has about 9,500 clones, 83% appearing once. The specimen was CD8+ T cells from peripheral blood mononuclear cells, collected in the third trimester of pregnancy. These receptors were taken from a female donor in good health, enrolled as a control in a pregnancy study.

The chain recombines TRBV6-4 with TRBJ2-2; 9 bases line up with TRBD2. Trimming removed 0 bases from V and 3 bases from J; junction bases left unmatched: 2. The V gene's germline CDR1 is MRHNA and CDR2 SNTAGT. The CDR3 covers 16 residues. The CDR3: CASSDSRGGDTGELFF. CDR3 DNA sequence: TGTGCCAGCAGTGACTCGCGGGGGGGGGACACCGGGGAGCTGTTTTTT.

The genes are TRBV5-1 and TRBJ1-1; TRBD1 might be the D (5 bases). Germline V gene data show CDR1 as SGHRS and CDR2 as YFSETQ. The CDR3 is 14 amino acids. Trimming stripped 1 base from V and 1 base from J, with 8 bases between. CDR3: CASSLWGGNTEAFF. For the CDR3, the DNA is TGCGCCAGCAGCTTGTGGGGGGGGAACACTGAAGCTTTCTTT.

This chain joins TRBV30 and TRBJ1-5; TRBD1 agrees at 7 bases. With 2 bases clipped from V and 2 bases from J, the junction kept 3 bases outside the gene matches. Germline V gene data show CDR1 as GTSNPN and CDR2 as SVGIG (reference sequence). The CDR3 spans 14 residues. The CDR3 DNA sequence: TGTGCCTGGAGTACAGGGGTCGGCAATCAGCCCCAGCATTTT. Encoded protein: CAWSTGVGNQPQHF.